The clone carrying this T cell receptor beta chain was observed a few times. Its antigen is still unknown. TCRdb used MiXCR to reprocess the reads, holding one entry per CDR3 protein. The sample includes 570,000 or so distinct CDR3 sequences, over 35% of them seen just once. These data come from a study of T cell repertoires in cytomegalovirus infection. Study-level information: Indications of both CMV infection and matching HLA type were provided by public TCR beta signatures.

The CDR3 covers 12 residues. From germline, CDR1 is MNHEY and CDR2 SVGEGT. V dropped 2 bases and J dropped 7 bases, with 7 bases sitting between them. Regarding the study as a whole: People with CMV and the relevant HLA were identified by cumulative public TCR beta family frequency. The ex vivo response showed dominance by HLA-C-restricted CMV-specific TCR beta clonotypes.

V gene TRBV6-2 or TRBV6-3 combines with J gene TRBJ2-3; D is perhaps TRBD2 (6 bases). Sequenced here: cultured PBMCs, sampled from culture after CMV antigen stimulation. This receptor was identified in a human donor in good health (CMV status not recorded). Some clones in this sample may be carry-over from other donors' samples. Here the CDR3 reads CASSYRDYTQYF. CDR3 nucleotide sequence: TGTGCCAGCAGTTACCGGGACTATACGCAGTATTTT.